This T cell receptor (beta chain) came from a study of patients and donors after allogeneic stem cell transplantation. This CDR3 is built from 12 residues. Germline V gene sequence: CDR1 LNHDA, CDR2 SQIVND (reference sequence). V was pared by 5 bases and J by 4 bases, with 8 bases between. MiXCR, applied by TCRdb to the RT-PCR reads, yields one record per CDR3 protein. The table shows 900,000 to 1,000,000 distinct CDR3 sequences, with about 20% occurring only once. Sequenced input: blood, either unsorted or a sorted T cell fraction (not recorded which). The clonotype originates from a human donor who was either an allogeneic HSCT recipient or a stem cell or donor lymphocyte infusion donor (not recorded which). It is not recorded whose cells these are; they may come from a transplant donor. V usage is TRBV19 and J usage is TRBJ1-2; D call uncertain. The chain's CDR3 is CASSASSYGYTF. CDR3 sequence (DNA): TGTGCCAGTAGTGCCAGCAGCTATGGCTACACCTTC.